Listed here are 27 T cell receptor beta chains from one sample, sequenced in a study of T and B cells in COVID-19 patients. BIOMED2 TRB-A/B primer pools were used in multiplex TRB PCR. TCRdb processed the multiplex PCR reads anew with MiXCR; each CDR3 protein has one entry. The top ten clones hold 2.8% of a sample with 20,000 to 25,000 distinct CDR3 sequences, under 30% of them seen once. Each TRB amplification used roughly 240-550 ng of genomic DNA from blood. The sequenced sample consisted of blood. The receptors come from a human donor who had recovered from COVID-19.

In this sample, this clonotype turned up a few times. V usage is TRBV13 and J usage is TRBJ1-5; D is ambiguous. This CDR3 spans 12 amino acids. Germline V CDR1 and CDR2: PRHDT, FYEKMQ (reference sequence). V was pared by 4 bases and J by 4 bases, with 5 bases between. DNA of the CDR3: TGTGCCAGCAGCTCCAAGAATCAGCCCCAGCATTTT. This codes for CASSSKNQPQHF.

This clonotype was observed many times. The V and J genes are TRBV30 and TRBJ2-3; tentatively, D is TRBD2 (5 bases). V shed 4 bases and J shed 4 bases, with 12 bases lying between them. Germline-derived CDR1 and CDR2 are GTSNPN and SVGIG (reference sequence). There are 13 residues in the CDR3. CDR3 nucleotide sequence: TGTGCCTGGACCGCGGGCCCGCCAGATACGCAGTATTTT. It encodes CAWTAGPPDTQYF.

This clonotype was seen ten or more times. The CDR3 coding sequence is TGTGCCTGGAGTGGGGGGAGAGAGACCCAGTACTTC. Translated: CAWSGGRETQYF. The chain joins TRBV30 to TRBJ2-5; D might be TRBD1 or TRBD2, each matching 5 bases. Trimming pared 1 base from V and 4 bases from J, leaving 7 bases between. This CDR3 has 12 residues. The germline CDR1 and CDR2 sequences are GTSNPN and SVGIG (reference sequence).

The V gene is TRBV6-5, the J gene TRBJ2-7; 7 nucleotides align to TRBD2. Germline V gene data show CDR1 as MNHEY and CDR2 as SVGAGI. The V gene end was trimmed by 10 bases and the J gene end by 2 bases; junction bases not matched to a gene: 8. The CDR3 contains 13 residues. CDR3 coding DNA: TGTGCCACCAACGGGGGGATACCCTACGAGCAGTACTTC. This translates into CATNGGIPYEQYF.

A single count supports this clonotype. Since a much larger clone is just one base distant, this may be a read error. The rearrangement links TRBV29-1 to TRBJ1-2; D is unresolved. Trimming left V 6 bases short and J 2 bases short, with 16 bases between. The CDR3 extends over 14 amino acids. In germline, CDR1 is SQVTM, CDR2 ANQGSEA. CDR3 nucleotides: TGCAGCGTCGGCGGAGGCGCCGGAAACTATGGCTACACCTTC. The encoded protein is CSVGGGAGNYGYTF.

This clonotype was detected only a few times. The chain recombines TRBV5-6 with TRBJ1-5; 11 positions match TRBD1. The V segment lost 4 bases and the J segment 5 bases; nucleotides outside the gene matches: 5. The germline CDR1 and CDR2 sequences are SGHDT and YYEEEE. This CDR3 spans 15 amino acids. The CDR3 reads CASSRRTGGDQPQHF. DNA of the CDR3: TGTGCCAGCAGCCGCCGGACAGGGGGCGATCAGCCCCAGCATTTT.

The sample holds a few counts of this clonotype. The CDR3 region is CAWSFSGGGGETQYF. CDR3 DNA sequence: TGTGCCTGGTCTTTTAGCGGGGGAGGGGGGGAGACCCAGTACTTC. The chain couples TRBV30 to TRBJ2-5, with 9 bases fitting TRBD2. V shed 5 bases, J shed 5 bases, and the junction held 12 bases outside the gene matches. This CDR3 has 15 amino acids. Per the germline V gene, CDR1 is GTSNPN and CDR2 is SVGIG (reference sequence).

This clonotype has a count of ten or more. V usage is TRBV19 and J usage is TRBJ2-7; TRBD2 aligns across 8 bases. The CDR3 length is 15 residues. Germline V gene data show CDR1 as LNHDA and CDR2 as SQIVND (reference sequence). V lost 5 bases to trimming and J lost 4 bases; unmatched junction nucleotides: 10. The CDR3 sequence: CASSPRGAGAYEQYF. The CDR3 coding sequence is TGTGCCAGTAGTCCCCGGGGAGCGGGAGCGTACGAGCAGTACTTC.

This clonotype was detected a few times. V gene TRBV6-2 or TRBV6-3 combines with J gene TRBJ1-1; no clear D gene. Per germline, CDR1 MNHEY and CDR2 SVGEGT. V gave up 2 bases and J gave up 5 bases, with 9 bases separating them. The CDR3 has 13 amino acids. The CDR3 coding sequence is TGTGCCAGCAGTTACGGGAGGTGGACTGAAGCTTTCTTT. Translated, it gives CASSYGRWTEAFF.

This clonotype was observed a few times. This CDR3 reads CASSLTGYYGYTF. CDR3 coding DNA: TGTGCCAGCAGTTTAACAGGGTACTATGGCTACACCTTC. This chain links TRBV6-5 with TRBJ1-2, with TRBD1 as a possible D gene (6 bases). V was cut by 4 bases and J by 3 bases, with 9 bases left in between. CDR3 length equals 13 residues. Germline V lookup: CDR1 MNHEY, CDR2 SVGAGI.

In its sample, this clonotype is medium-sized. The chain employs TRBV29-1 and TRBJ2-1, with 9 bases that match TRBD2. CDR1 and CDR2 from the germline V gene are SQVTM and ANQGSEA. The CDR3 runs 14 residues. The V segment lost 7 bases and the J segment 2 bases; nucleotides outside the gene matches: 6. This CDR3 is CSATVAGAYNEQFF. CDR3 DNA sequence: TGCAGCGCCACGGTAGCGGGGGCCTACAATGAGCAGTTCTTC.

This clonotype showed up just a few times. The genes are TRBV11-3 and TRBJ2-7; D is unresolved. Germline loops: CDR1 SGHNT, CDR2 YENEEA. The CDR3 has 12 amino acids. V gave up 5 bases and J gave up 4 bases, with 9 bases separating them. CDR3 region: CASSTDGYEQYF. The DNA for the CDR3 is TGTGCCAGCAGCACCGACGGGTACGAGCAGTACTTC.

Details on this clonotype: An end of the junction differs from the germline gene, which may be a read error. The rearrangement uses TRBV12-3 or TRBV12-4 and TRBJ2-3, with 10 nucleotides matching TRBD2. The CDR3 has 15 residues. The chain's CDR3 is CACRGASGSMYTQYF. DNA of the CDR3: TGTGCCTGCAGAGGGGCTAGCGGGAGTATGTATACGCAGTATTTT.

This clonotype occurred a few times. The chain couples TRBV7-7 to TRBJ2-1, with a weak D call TRBD2 (5 bases). The CDR3 sequence is 14 residues long. The germline gives CDR1 SSHAT, CDR2 FNYEAQ (reference sequence). The germline V and J ends were trimmed by 5 bases and 6 bases, with 14 bases remaining between them. Written as DNA, the CDR3 is TGTGCCAGCAGCCTGGCGGCGGGCACCAATGAGCAGTTCTTC. It encodes CASSLAAGTNEQFF.

The chain couples TRBV5-5 to TRBJ2-5; TRBD1 might be the D (6 bases). CDR1 is SGHKS and CDR2 is YYEKEE in the germline V gene (reference sequence). The CDR3 is 14 amino acids. V lost 3 bases and J 0 bases, leaving 9 bases between the germline ends. This CDR3 is CASSSGQYQETQYF. The CDR3 bases are TGTGCCAGCAGCTCCGGACAGTACCAAGAGACCCAGTACTTC. Full variable domain (remainder filled in from reference TRBV5-5 and TRBJ2-5): DAGVTQSPTHLIKTRGQQVTLRCSPISGHKSVSWYQQVLGQGPQFIFQYYEKEERGRGNFPDRFSARQFPNYSSELNVNALLLGDSALYLCASSSGQYQETQYFGPGTRLLVL.

By proportion, this clonotype is medium-sized (0.01 to 0.1%). This chain's CDR3 is CATSTRDGYQETQYF. The CDR3 DNA follows: TGTGCCACCAGCACTAGGGACGGATACCAAGAGACCCAGTACTTC. The chain links TRBV15 to TRBJ2-5; D possibly matches TRBD1 or TRBD2 (5 bases each). Germline V gene data show CDR1 as LNHNV and CDR2 as YYDKDF (reference sequence). Trimming removed 4 bases at V and 0 bases at J, with 12 bases between. The CDR3 extends over 15 amino acids.

This chain uses TRBV6-5 with TRBJ1-4, with D perhaps matching TRBD1 (5 bases). The CDR3 is 14 residues long. V was clipped by 3 bases and J by 4 bases, with 9 bases between them. Germline-derived CDR1 and CDR2 are MNHEY and SVGAGI. The CDR3 reads CASSYFQGNEKLFF. In nucleotides, the CDR3 is TGTGCCAGCAGTTATTTCCAGGGTAATGAAAAACTGTTTTTT.

This clonotype appeared a few times. This sequence joins TRBV5-3 and TRBJ1-5; no reliable D call. TRBV5-3 is known as an ORF, though its function is uncertain. This CDR3 comprises 11 residues. The V gene lost 6 bases and the J gene lost 5 bases, with 6 bases spanning the gap. The CDR3 spells CARIGDQPQHF. The CDR3 DNA reads as TGTGCCAGAATCGGAGATCAGCCCCAGCATTTT.

The sample holds a few counts of this clonotype. This sequence joins TRBV18 and TRBJ2-7; D call uncertain. The length of the CDR3 is 15 residues. V was trimmed by 0 bases and J by 3 bases, leaving 12 bases between them. Looked up from germline, CDR1 is KGHSH and CDR2 is LQKENI. The CDR3 reads CASSPPSTGYYEQYF. The CDR3 bases are TGTGCCAGCTCACCACCCAGCACTGGTTACTACGAGCAGTACTTC. Full variable domain (remainder filled in from reference TRBV18 and TRBJ2-7): NAGVMQNPRHLVRRRGQEARLRCSPMKGHSHVYWYRQLPEEGLKFMVYLQKENIIDESGMPKERFSAEFPKEGPSILRIQQVVRGDSAAYFCASSPPSTGYYEQYFGPGTRLTVT.

A remark on this clonotype: A junction boundary mismatches the germline segment, possibly from a read error. The chain has TRBV10-1 and TRBJ2-1; 11 bases fit TRBD2. Looked up from germline, CDR1 is WNHNN and CDR2 is SYGVQD (reference sequence). This CDR3 is 15 amino acids long. Here the CDR3 DNA reads TGCGCCAGCAGTTTACTAGCGGGGGCGGACAATGAGCAGTTCTTT. Translation: CASSLLAGADNEQFF.

This clonotype was picked up one time. The chain carries TRBV5-6 and TRBJ2-2; perhaps TRBD1 as D (6 bases). CDR3 length equals 14 residues. The ends were cut back, 2 bases at V and 5 bases at J, with 10 bases in the middle. Germline V gives CDR1 SGHDT, CDR2 YYEEEE. This chain's CDR3 is CASSLIQGTGELFF. Here the CDR3 DNA reads TGTGCCAGCAGCTTAATACAGGGTACCGGGGAGCTGTTTTTT.

Sample share makes this clonotype medium-sized. The chain recombines TRBV11-1 with TRBJ2-1; TRBD1 or TRBD2 may be the D gene (6 bases each). CDR1 SGHAT and CDR2 FQDESV come from the germline V gene (reference sequence). The CDR3 has 15 residues. Trimming left V 6 bases short and J 11 bases short, with 23 bases between. CDR3 region: CASSPRGEVGYKQFF. The CDR3 nucleotides are TGTGCCAGCAGTCCGAGGGGGGAAGTAGGCTACAAGCAGTTCTTC.

This chain uses TRBV11-1 with TRBJ1-6; D uncertain. Looked up from germline, CDR1 is SGHAT and CDR2 is FQDESV (reference sequence). The CDR3 extends over 15 amino acids. Trimming cost V 1 base and J 2 bases, with 6 bases left between them. The CDR3 reads CASSLGVPYNSPLHF. The CDR3 nucleotides read TGTGCCAGCAGCTTAGGGGTCCCCTATAATTCACCCCTCCACTTT.

This clonotype was counted ten times or more. The V call is TRBV18, the J call TRBJ2-1, with 10 bases lining up with TRBD2. The V gene's germline CDR1 is KGHSH and CDR2 LQKENI. The CDR3 totals 16 residues. V lost 2 bases to trimming and J lost 6 bases; unmatched junction nucleotides: 7. The CDR3 protein is CASSPGTSGTLNEQFF. The CDR3 DNA reads as TGTGCCAGCTCACCAGGTACTAGCGGGACGCTCAATGAGCAGTTCTTC.

This chain joins TRBV12-3 or TRBV12-4 and TRBJ2-2, with 9 bases that match TRBD1. CDR3 length: 18 residues. V was clipped by 6 bases and J by 3 bases; unmatched bases: 14. CDR3 DNA: TGTGCCAGCAGAAACCCCCGGGACAGGGTTTTGGACACCGGGGAGCTGTTTTTT. Its translation: CASRNPRDRVLDTGELFF.

This clonotype came up a few times. The rearrangement links TRBV10-3 to TRBJ2-7, with 8 bases matching TRBD1. Per the germline V gene, CDR1 is ENHRY and CDR2 is SYGVKD. The CDR3 is 16 amino acids. The V and J ends lost 7 bases and 6 bases, in that order; junction bases with no gene match: 17. The DNA for the CDR3 is TGTGCCATCACCAAAAGCCAGGGGGCGTTTACTTCCGAGCAGTACTTC. It codes for CAITKSQGAFTSEQYF.

The rearrangement joins TRBV5-1 to TRBJ1-1, with unresolved D. Trimming removed 4 bases from V and 1 base from J, with 8 bases in between. The germline CDR1 and CDR2 sequences are SGHRS and YFSETQ. This CDR3 is built from 13 residues. CDR3 residues: CASSPMGNTEAFF. The CDR3 DNA sequence: TGCGCCAGCAGCCCTATGGGGAACACTGAAGCTTTCTTT.